Below, one T cell receptor (beta chain) is given with its context. This table comes from immunoSEQ multiplex PCR, and its TCRdb copy is limited to in-frame clones, with some not included. This table holds 45,000 to 60,000 clones, 87% found once. This record belongs to a study of control samples from healthy donors and cancer patients. The V and J ends lost 5 bases and 7 bases respectively, with 9 bases between them. The CDR3 length is 12 residues. CDR1 and CDR2 from the germline V gene are MNHEY and SVGEGT. The receptor was derived from a man in his fifties or sixties with head and neck cancer. The chain links TRBV6-2 or TRBV6-3 to TRBJ2-1; D is undetermined. Sequencing was carried out using PBMCs. In nucleotides, the CDR3 is TGTGCCAGCAGTCTCGAATGGAATGAGCAGTTCTTC. Translated: CASSLEWNEQFF.